Described below is a single T cell receptor beta chain sequence and its context. Its antigen remains unidentified. No much larger clone is present one base from it, and per-base qualities are unavailable. V and J lose 0 bases and 7 bases, and a span of 12 bases separates them. Taken from cysteine to phenylalanine, the CDR3 has 14 residues. Only CDR3 DNA is held: 42 bases, read in frame from base 1. The germline V gene (reference sequence) gives CDR1 as SEHNR and CDR2 as FQNEAQ. These data belong to a study of T cell responses to AZD1222 COVID-19 vaccine (dated by TCRdb to about 2021). Broadly, across the study: TCR sequencing covered some 240 trial participants: about 210 given two doses of AZD1222 and about 26 given two doses of MenACWY control vaccine. Trial participants were enrolled by age into 18-55, 56-69 and 70-plus year subgroups, with around 150, 28 and 57 TCR-sequenced participants respectively. Here is what the overall study found, with its caveats: The whole spike protein was spanned by vaccine-associated CD4 TCRs, and dominant responses were seen in regions 160-218 and 743-854. Most participants were white British and females outnumbered males, and the authors suggested that clonal diversity may have been underestimated. A significant rise in spike-specific TCR breadth and depth was observed after two AZD1222 doses relative to day 0 and relative to MenACWY recipients. The 56-69-year group was small, and its depth increase did not reach significance, likely because of low power. Epitopes outside the regions mutated in the B.1.351 and B.1.1.7 variants were reportedly recognized by nearly half of the unique spike-specific TCRs. Because no day 14 peak-response samples were available, repertoires were characterized only after the peak T cell response. Conclusions about previously exposed vaccinees were limited because only six AZD1222 recipients were SARS-CoV-2 seropositive at baseline.

The CDR3 regions of human TCRbeta chains were analyzed by immunosequencing. In the authors' own workflow: TCRs in the repertoires were compared against a reference library of SARS-CoV-2-specific TCRs that had been generated with the MIRA antigen-specificity platform. Breadth meant the fraction of unique TCRs that were SARS-CoV-2-associated, whereas depth meant the fraction of total T cells that were SARS-CoV-2-associated. Each spike-specific TCR was assigned to its reactive spike region and to a CD4 or CD8 class using the MIRA data. Log10-transformed breadth and depth values were compared by one-way ANOVA with Sidak's multiple comparisons tests. Not all clones reach the TCRdb copy of this immuneACCESS table, which keeps in-frame sequences only. Checked studies attribute under half of the gap to unresolved V genes and leave the rest unexplained. V, J and clone size derive from that table, while D and trimming were established from the DNA sequence. The sample table shows about 150,000 clones, and roughly 90% are seen once. The ten most abundant clones make up more than 5.5% of the sample.

In light of the paper, this sample's time point label describes: baseline before first vaccination. The treatment or condition label on this specimen signifies: meningococcal conjugate vaccine given as trial control. Vaccinee samples came from UK trials COV001 and COV002, including a single-blind randomized controlled phase 2/3 trial of AZD1222 (ChAdOx1 nCoV-19) in healthy adults. For TCRbeta chain sequencing, PBMC samples were collected from trial participants at day 0 and at day 28 after the second dose. The receptor chain draws on TRBV7-9 and TRBJ1-1; the D gene is perhaps TRBD1, on 6 matching bases. The sequencing used peripheral blood, collected on day 0 of MenACWY control vaccination. The sequence derives from an adult in good health. The CDR3 has the sequence CASSLAIGGFEAFF. The nucleotides read TGTGCCAGCAGCTTAGCAATTGGGGGCTTTGAAGCTTTCTTT.